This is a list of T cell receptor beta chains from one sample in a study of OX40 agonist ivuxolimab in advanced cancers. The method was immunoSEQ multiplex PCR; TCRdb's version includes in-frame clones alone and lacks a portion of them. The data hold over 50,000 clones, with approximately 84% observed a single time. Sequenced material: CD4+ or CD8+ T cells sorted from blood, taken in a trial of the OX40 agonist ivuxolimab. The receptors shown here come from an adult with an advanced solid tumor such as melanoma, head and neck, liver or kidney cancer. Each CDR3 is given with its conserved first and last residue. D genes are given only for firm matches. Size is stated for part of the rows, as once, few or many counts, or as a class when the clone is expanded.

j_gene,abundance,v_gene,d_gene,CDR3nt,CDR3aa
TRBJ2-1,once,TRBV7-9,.,TGTGCCAGCAGCCTGGATACTAGTCTCGATGAGCAGTTCTTC,CASSLDTSLDEQFF
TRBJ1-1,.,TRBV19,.,TGTGCCAGTAACGAGTGGGCGGGCCAGGGAAACACTGAAGCTTTCTTT,CASNEWAGQGNTEAFF
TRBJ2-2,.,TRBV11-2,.,TGTGCCAGCAGCCTCAGCCGTGCACATGCGAACACCGGGGAGCTGTTTTTT,CASSLSRAHANTGELFF
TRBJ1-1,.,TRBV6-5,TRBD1,TGTGCCAGCAGTTACTCTTACAGGGGGGTAGCTTTCTTT,CASSYSYRGVAFF
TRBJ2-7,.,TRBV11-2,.,TGTGCAAGTAGGGGGGGCCAGGCATACGAGCAGTACTTC,CASRGGQAYEQYF
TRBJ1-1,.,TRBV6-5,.,TGTGCCAGCAGCCGTCCGCTGACCACTGAAGCTTTCTTT,CASSRPLTTEAFF
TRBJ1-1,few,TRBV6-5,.,TGTGCCAGCAGAAGAACAGCGAACACTGAAGCTTTCTTT,CASRRTANTEAFF
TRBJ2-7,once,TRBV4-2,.,TGTGCCAGCAGCCAAGGTGGATCAAGCTACGAGCAGTACTTC,CASSQGGSSYEQYF
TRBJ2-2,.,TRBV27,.,TGTGCCAGCAGTTTGATCAGGGACACCGGGGAGCTGTTTTTT,CASSLIRDTGELFF
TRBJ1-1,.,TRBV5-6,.,TGTGCCAGCAGACGAGGGAACACTGAAGCTTTCTTT,CASRRGNTEAFF
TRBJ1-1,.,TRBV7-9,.,TGTGCCAGCAGCCCCCCGGCCCAGGGGAACACTGAAGCTTTCTTT,CASSPPAQGNTEAFF
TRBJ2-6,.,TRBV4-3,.,TGCGCCAGCAGCCAAAGGGGGGGGAACTCTGGGGCCAACGTCCTGACTTTC,CASSQRGGNSGANVLTF
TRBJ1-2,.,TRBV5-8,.,TGTGCCAGCAGCTTGGGTATGCGCTACACCTTC,CASSLGMRYTF
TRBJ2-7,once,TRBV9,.,TGTGCCAGCAGCGTAGGGATTGGCTCCTACGAGCAGTACTTC,CASSVGIGSYEQYF
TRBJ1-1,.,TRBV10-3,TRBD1,TGTGCCATCAGGGGACAGGGGATAATGTCTGAAGCTTTCTTT,CAIRGQGIMSEAFF
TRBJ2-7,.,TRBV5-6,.,TGTGCCAGCAGAGTGGCGGACAGCATCCCTCCCTACGAGCAGTACTTC,CASRVADSIPPYEQYF
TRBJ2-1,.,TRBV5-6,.,TGTGCCAGCAGCTTGGCCGAGATTCAGGGCGATGAGCAGTTCTTC,CASSLAEIQGDEQFF
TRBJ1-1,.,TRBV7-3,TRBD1,TGTGCCAGCAGCTTGACAGGGGGACTCACTGAAGCTTTCTTT,CASSLTGGLTEAFF
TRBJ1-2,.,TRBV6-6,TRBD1,TGTGCCAGCAGCACGGGACAGGGGGCGGGTGGCTACACCTTC,CASSTGQGAGGYTF
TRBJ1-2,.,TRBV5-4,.,TGTGTCTTAGCGGCGAAAGGTAGAGATGGCTACACCTTC,CVLAAKGRDGYTF
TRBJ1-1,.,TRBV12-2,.,TGTGCAAGTCGCTTGCGGACAGGGGGGTTGAACACTGAAGCTTTCTTT,CASRLRTGGLNTEAFF
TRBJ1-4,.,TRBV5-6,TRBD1,TGTGCCAGCAGCTTGGAATTTCAGGGGGCAGATGAAAAACTGTTTTTT,CASSLEFQGADEKLFF
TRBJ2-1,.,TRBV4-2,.,TGTGCCAGCAGTACCAGCCTCAACAATGAGCAGTTCTTC,CASSTSLNNEQFF
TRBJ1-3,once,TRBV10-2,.,TGCGCCAGCAGTGACTCGGAGCAGCACTACTCTGGAAACACCATATATTTT,CASSDSEQHYSGNTIYF
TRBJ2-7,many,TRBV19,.,TGTGCCAGTAGTATCGGATACCAGATACTCTACGAGCAGTACTTC,CASSIGYQILYEQYF
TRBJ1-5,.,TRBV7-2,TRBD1,TGTGCCAGCAGCTTAGACCCAGGGGGCTGGCAGCCCCAGCATTTT,CASSLDPGGWQPQHF
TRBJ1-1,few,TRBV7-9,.,TGTGCCAGCAGCCCGGGGGTTCTGGGAGCTTTCTTT,CASSPGVLGAFF